The TCR beta chain described here comes from a study of T cell repertoires in ileal Crohn's disease. Libraries were prepared by immunoSEQ multiplex PCR; TCRdb keeps only in-frame clonotypes and omits some of them. The sample gives roughly 5,200 clones, approximately 80% of which show up once; around 6.3% is in the top ten. This CDR3 comprises 16 residues. Germline CDR1 is SGHRS and CDR2 is YFSETQ. Turning to this clone: The junction departs from germline at one end; a sequencing error may be responsible.

This TCR derives from an adult with Crohn's disease. The material sequenced was ileal tissue. This rearrangement joins TRBV5-1 to TRBJ2-7; possibly TRBD1 for D (6 bases). The CDR3 DNA is TGCGCCAGCAGCCCCAGCCGACAGGTAAACTCCTACGAGCAGTGCTTC. Translated, it gives CASSPSRQVNSYEQCF.